One sample yielded the 5 T cell receptor beta chains listed below, sequenced in a study of Ad26.COV2.S vaccination and SARS-CoV-2 variants. The treatment denotes: 19 received Ad26.COV2.S at low or high dose, single or two shots; several received placebo; per-sample allocation not given. The samples were gathered on day 63 after the first injection of vaccine or placebo. The data were produced by immunoSEQ multiplex PCR, yet TCRdb's version contains in-frame clones alone and is incomplete. Of fewer than 400,000 clones listed, 90% are singletons. Sequences were derived from peripheral blood, sampled in a trial of Ad26.COV2.S vaccine versus placebo. These TCRs come from a person aged 18-60 years who received the Ad26.COV2.S COVID-19 vaccine or a placebo.

This sequence joins TRBV10-3 and TRBJ2-3; D remains unclear. Germline V lookup: CDR1 ENHRY, CDR2 SYGVKD. V was clipped by 0 bases and J by 3 bases, with 7 bases between them. This CDR3 has 14 residues. The CDR3 DNA sequence: TGTGCCATCAGTGAGTCGATGGTTACAGATACGCAGTATTTT. Translating gives CAISESMVTDTQYF.

This chain links TRBV29-1 with TRBJ2-7; 8 bases match TRBD1. CDR3 length: 13 residues. The germline V gene encodes CDR1 SQVTM and CDR2 ANQGSEA. J was trimmed by 0 bases and V by 7 bases; bases with no gene match: 5. DNA of the CDR3: TGCAGCGCACTGACAGGGGACTCCTACGAGCAGTACTTC. This translates into CSALTGDSYEQYF.

The chain employs TRBV6-5 and TRBJ1-6; D remains unclear. Germline CDR1 MNHEY, CDR2 SVGAGI. The CDR3 loop spans 15 amino acids. Between the trimmed V and J ends, which lost 0 bases and 5 bases, there was a span of 8 bases. The CDR3 here is CASSYSPADNSPLHF. The CDR3 DNA sequence: TGTGCCAGCAGTTACTCCCCGGCGGATAATTCACCCCTCCACTTT.

This clone was seen a handful of times. The rearrangement joins TRBV6-5 to TRBJ1-6; the D gene is possibly TRBD1 (5 bases). The CDR3 consists of 13 residues. Trimming took 6 bases from V and 14 from J, leaving 17 bases between them. The germline V gene has CDR1 MNHEY and CDR2 SVGAGI. The CDR3 DNA is TGTGCCAGCAGCTCAGGTGCCTCGGGGGCCCTCCACTTT. Amino acid sequence: CASSSGASGALHF.

The gene calls are TRBV4-1 and TRBJ2-2; 10 nucleotides match TRBD1. Germline values: CDR1 MGHRA, CDR2 YSYEKL. V shed 3 bases, J shed 3 bases, and the junction held 7 bases outside the gene matches. The CDR3 loop spans 17 amino acids. CDR3 region: CASSQRQGAVDTGELFF. The CDR3 nucleotides read TGCGCCAGCAGCCAGCGACAGGGGGCGGTGGACACCGGGGAGCTGTTTTTT.